This T cell receptor (beta chain) appears in the sequencing data of a study of T cells after yellow fever vaccination. CDR1 is DFQATT and CDR2 is SNEGSKA in the germline V gene (reference sequence). The CDR3 has 17 amino acids. Regarding the study as a whole: Subsequent to the booster, the majority of primary-vaccination clones reappeared (under 98% CD4, approximately 90% CD8).

Using its own MiXCR run on the 5' RACE reads, TCRdb lists one record per CDR3 protein. The profile shows 400,000 or so distinct CDR3 sequences, under 7.5% of them singletons. A note on this clonotype: Its antigen is as yet unknown. At one boundary the junction diverges from the germline segment, which might be a read error.

This sample comprised PBMCs, obtained 5 days after the yellow fever booster vaccination. The receptor comes from a young man who received the YFV17D yellow fever vaccine. The rearrangement links TRBV20-1 to TRBJ2-7, with 11 bases that match TRBD1. The DNA for the CDR3 is TGCTGTGCTAGCTGGCCCGGGACAGGGGGTTCCTCCTACGAGCAGTACTTC. Translation: CCASWPGTGGSSYEQYF.